The 5 T cell receptor beta chains below all came from one sample that was sequenced in a study of graft-versus-host responses after intestinal transplantation. The assay was immunoSEQ multiplex PCR, and TCRdb's table has in-frame clones only and misses some. The sample holds some 90,000 clones, 90% seen once. Their specific antigens are unknown. The starting material was unstimulated CD4+ T cells sorted from spleen or lymph node cells, obtained before intestinal transplant. All receptors derive from a human donor who received an intestinal transplant.

This clone was picked up a small number of times. V gene TRBV29-1 combines with J gene TRBJ1-2; a weak D match, TRBD1 (6 bases). Trimming cost V 7 bases and J 2 bases, with 11 bases left between them. The CDR3 sequence is 12 residues long. Germline CDR1 reads SQVTM; CDR2 reads ANQGSEA. The CDR3: CSAVGQNYGYTF. The CDR3 DNA follows: TGCAGCGCGGTCGGACAGAACTATGGCTACACCTTC. Using reference TRBV29-1 and TRBJ1-2 for the parts outside the CDR3, the full variable domain is SAVISQKPSRDICQRGTSLTIQCQVDSQVTMMFWYRQQPGQSLTLIATANQGSEATYESGFVIDKFPISRPNLTFSTLTVSNMSPEDSSIYLCSAVGQNYGYTFGSGTRLTVV.

The chain links TRBV2 to TRBJ1-3; D is perhaps TRBD1 (5 bases). The V and J ends lost 5 bases and 0 bases respectively, with 8 bases between them. CDR1 is SNHLY, CDR2 FYNNEI, per germline. There are 14 residues in the CDR3. CDR3 in DNA: TGTGCCAGCAGTCGCAGGGTCTCTGGAAACACCATATATTTT. Translating gives CASSRRVSGNTIYF.

The J gene is TRBJ1-5, the V gene TRBV6-6; TRBD1 matches at 8 bases. This CDR3 spans 14 amino acids. J gave up 4 bases and V 4 bases, and 3 bases lay outside the gene matches. Germline lookup yields CDR1 MNHNY and CDR2 SVGAGI (reference sequence). The CDR3 reads CASSSRTGNQPQHF. The CDR3 DNA reads TGTGCCAGCAGTTCCCGGACAGGGAATCAGCCCCAGCATTTT.

The genes are TRBV9 and TRBJ1-5; D not certain. This CDR3 comprises 15 residues. In germline, CDR1 is SGDLS, CDR2 YYNGEE. Trimming took 0 bases from V and 1 from J, leaving 8 bases between them. CDR3: CASSVGGQSNQPQHF. In DNA, the CDR3 is TGTGCCAGCAGCGTAGGAGGGCAAAGCAATCAGCCCCAGCATTTT.

The rearrangement links TRBV9 to TRBJ1-2, with TRBD1 matching over 10 bases. Germline loops: CDR1 SGDLS, CDR2 YYNGEE. V gave up 0 bases and J gave up 0 bases; unmatched junction bases: 2. The length of the CDR3 is 16 residues. This chain's CDR3 is CASSVGGQGSNYGYTF. The CDR3 coding sequence is TGTGCCAGCAGCGTAGGGGGACAGGGGTCTAACTATGGCTACACCTTC. The complete variable domain, with remaining parts taken from reference TRBV9 and TRBJ1-2, reads DSGVTQTPKHLITATGQRVTLRCSPRSGDLSVYWYQQSLDQGLQFLIQYYNGEERAKGNILERFSAQQFPDLHSELNLSSLELGDSALYFCASSVGGQGSNYGYTFGSGTRLTVV.